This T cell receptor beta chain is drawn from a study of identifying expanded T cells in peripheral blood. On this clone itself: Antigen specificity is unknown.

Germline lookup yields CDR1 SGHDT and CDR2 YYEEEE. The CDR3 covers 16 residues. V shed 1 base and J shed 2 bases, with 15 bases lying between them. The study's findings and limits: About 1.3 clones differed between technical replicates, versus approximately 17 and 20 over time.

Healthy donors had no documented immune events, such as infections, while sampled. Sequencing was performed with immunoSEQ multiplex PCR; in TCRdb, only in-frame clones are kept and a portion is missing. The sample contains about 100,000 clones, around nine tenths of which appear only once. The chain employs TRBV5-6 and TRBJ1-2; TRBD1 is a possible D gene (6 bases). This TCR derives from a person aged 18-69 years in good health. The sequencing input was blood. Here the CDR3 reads CASSLPSGGKNYGYTF. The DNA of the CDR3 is TGTGCCAGCAGCTTGCCTTCGGGGGGCAAAAACTATGGCTACACCTTC. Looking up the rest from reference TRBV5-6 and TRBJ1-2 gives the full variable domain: DAGVTQSPTHLIKTRGQQVTLRCSPKSGHDTVSWYQQALGQGPQFIFQYYEEEERQRGNFPDRFSGHQFPNYSSELNVNALLLGDSALYLCASSLPSGGKNYGYTFGSGTRLTVV.